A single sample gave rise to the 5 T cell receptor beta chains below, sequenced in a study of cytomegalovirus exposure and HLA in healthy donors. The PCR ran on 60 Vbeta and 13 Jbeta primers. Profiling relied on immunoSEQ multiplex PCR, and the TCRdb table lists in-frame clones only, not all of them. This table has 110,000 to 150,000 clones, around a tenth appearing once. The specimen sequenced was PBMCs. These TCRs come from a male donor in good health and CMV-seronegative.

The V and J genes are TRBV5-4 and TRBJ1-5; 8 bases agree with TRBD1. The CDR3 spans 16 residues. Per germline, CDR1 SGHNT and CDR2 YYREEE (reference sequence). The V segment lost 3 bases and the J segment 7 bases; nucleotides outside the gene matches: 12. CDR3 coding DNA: TGTGCCAGCAGCTCGGACGGAGGACAGGGCAGACAGCCCCAGCATTTT. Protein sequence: CASSSDGGQGRQPQHF.

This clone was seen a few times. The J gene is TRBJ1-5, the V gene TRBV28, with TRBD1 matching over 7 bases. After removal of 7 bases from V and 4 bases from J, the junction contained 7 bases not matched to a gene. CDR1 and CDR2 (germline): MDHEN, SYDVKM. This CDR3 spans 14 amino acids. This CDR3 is CASKEAGGNQPQHF. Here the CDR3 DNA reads TGTGCCAGCAAGGAGGCAGGGGGAAATCAGCCCCAGCATTTT.

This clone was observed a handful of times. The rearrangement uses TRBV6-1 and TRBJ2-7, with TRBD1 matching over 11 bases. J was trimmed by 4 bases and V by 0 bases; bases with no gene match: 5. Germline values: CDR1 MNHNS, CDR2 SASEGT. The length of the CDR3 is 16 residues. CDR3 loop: CASSEAPGQGVYEQYF. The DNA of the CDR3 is TGTGCCAGCAGTGAAGCCCCGGGACAGGGGGTTTACGAGCAGTACTTC.

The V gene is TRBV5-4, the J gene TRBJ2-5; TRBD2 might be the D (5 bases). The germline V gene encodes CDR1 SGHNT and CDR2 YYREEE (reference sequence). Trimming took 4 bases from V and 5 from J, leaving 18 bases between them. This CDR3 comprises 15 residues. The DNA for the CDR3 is TGTGCCAGCAGCCAAATCTCCGGACTCAGGGAGACCCAGTACTTC. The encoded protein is CASSQISGLRETQYF.

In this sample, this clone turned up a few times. CDR3 sequence reads: CASSLSVAQSYNEQFF. The CDR3 DNA sequence: TGCGCCAGCAGCTTGTCGGTAGCGCAATCCTACAATGAGCAGTTCTTC. The chain couples TRBV5-1 to TRBJ2-1, with D tentatively TRBD2 (5 bases). Trimming removed 1 base from V and 1 base from J, with 12 bases in between. Germline CDR1 reads SGHRS; CDR2 reads YFSETQ. The CDR3 loop spans 16 amino acids.